This T cell receptor (beta chain) was retrieved from a study of T-cell memory formation after mild COVID-19. This clonotype was observed a few times. TCRdb redid the calling of the 5' RACE reads with MiXCR, one entry per CDR3 protein. The repertoire holds approximately 250,000 distinct CDR3 sequences, around 17% seen once, with around a fifth in the top ten. The CDR3 contains 13 residues. The trim removed 11 bases at V and 3 bases at J, leaving 8 bases unmatched. Germline values: CDR1 MNHNS, CDR2 SASEGT. This receptor was obtained from a man in his late teens or twenties who had mild COVID-19 (a few samples of this study predate the infection). Cell type and time point are not known. Specimen: PBMCs or a T cell subset sorted from them (not recorded which). This chain joins TRBV6-1 and TRBJ2-7; 9 bases align to TRBD2. The CDR3 DNA reads TGTGCCGGGCTAGCGGGGCCCTACTACGAGCAGTACGTC. Translating it yields CAGLAGPYYEQYV.